The T cell receptor (beta chain) described here comes from a study of blood T cell repertoires in COVID-19. How the authors handled the data: For nucleated cells, counts were estimated from reference gene primer amplification. Clones were sequenced by immunoSEQ multiplex PCR, and TCRdb holds only the in-frame ones, with some missing. That table supplies the V and J calls and clone size; D and trimming were determined from the DNA. The sample includes about 200,000 clones, about 91% seen only once; the top ten take around 1.2%. The CDR3 has 16 residues. Unmatched junction bases numbered 8, after V lost 1 base and J lost 4 bases. The germline CDR1 and CDR2 sequences are SGHNT and YYREEE (reference sequence).

The receptor was isolated from a man aged 30 to 45 with acute or convalescent COVID-19. Sequencing was performed on peripheral blood. The V call is TRBV5-4, the J call TRBJ2-1; 7 bases line up with TRBD2. In DNA, the CDR3 is TGTGCCAGCAGCTTGCTCGCGGGGGATGTTTACAATGAGCAGTTCTTC. Translating it yields CASSLLAGDVYNEQFF.